The 26 T cell receptor beta chains reported below all come from one sample, sequenced in a study of Graves' ophthalmopathy and Graves' hyperthyroidism. TCR beta CDR3 amplification used RNA transcripts. First-round RT-PCR employed HTBI primers, with a second-round multiplex PCR after it. In TCRdb, the multiplex PCR reads were re-called with MiXCR into one record per CDR3 protein. The sample has about 480,000 distinct CDR3 sequences, under 15% seen once; the top ten hold over 8%. Sample: blood. The receptors stem from a woman in her thirties with Graves' ophthalmopathy.

This clonotype was observed at least ten times. This rearrangement joins TRBV12-3 or TRBV12-4 to TRBJ1-1, with TRBD1 matching over 7 bases. V was clipped by 10 bases and J by 4 bases; unmatched bases: 12. This CDR3 comprises 14 residues. For the CDR3, the DNA is TGTGCCACAACTCCGACAGGGTATGGCACTGAAGCTTTCTTT. This codes for CATTPTGYGTEAFF.

The table lists this clonotype with many counts. V usage is TRBV20-1 and J usage is TRBJ1-5; tentatively, D is TRBD1 (5 bases). The CDR3 covers 13 residues. Germline loops: CDR1 DFQATT, CDR2 SNEGSKA (reference sequence). The ends were cut back, 1 base at V and 9 bases at J, with 13 bases in the middle. DNA of the CDR3: TGCAGTGCTAGAGGGGGAGGGACTGGGCCCCAGCATTTT. Its protein is CSARGGGTGPQHF.

The rearrangement links TRBV30 to TRBJ1-2; 9 nucleotides align to TRBD1. This CDR3 comprises 12 residues. CDR1 GTSNPN and CDR2 SVGIG come from the germline V gene (reference sequence). Losses at the gene ends were 8 bases for V and 7 bases for J; bases not matched to a gene: 8. The CDR3 loop is CAQWGQGGGYTF. The CDR3 DNA sequence: TGTGCCCAATGGGGACAGGGAGGTGGCTACACCTTC.

V and J are TRBV20-1 and TRBJ1-5; D unclear. Deletions cut 4 bases from V and 2 bases from J, with 9 bases between. This CDR3 spans 13 amino acids. Germline-derived CDR1 and CDR2 are DFQATT and SNEGSKA (reference sequence). This chain's CDR3 is CSAILYRNQPQHF. DNA for the CDR3: TGCAGTGCTATTTTGTATCGCAATCAGCCCCAGCATTTT.

This clonotype was detected once. The chain joins TRBV5-1 to TRBJ2-7, with 11 bases that match TRBD1. V shed 3 bases and J 5 bases; nucleotides not matched to a gene: 7. This CDR3 region has 15 residues. Per germline, CDR1 SGHRS and CDR2 YFSETQ. CDR3: CASSYLRTGGNEQYF. CDR3 sequence (DNA): TGCGCCAGCAGCTACCTTAGGACAGGGGGCAACGAGCAGTACTTC.

This clonotype was seen at least ten times. Sequence at one end of the junction differs from germline and may be a read error. V is TRBV7-8 and J is TRBJ2-5, with 8 bases identical to TRBD2. Germline CDR1 and CDR2: SGHVS and FQNEAQ. The CDR3 has 16 residues. The CDR3 region has the DNA TGTGCCAGCAGCCCGAGCCCGGGACTAGTCCAAGAGGCCCAGTACTTC. It specifies CASSPSPGLVQEAQYF.

This chain uses TRBV6-2 or TRBV6-3 with TRBJ2-7, with no clear D. Looked up from germline, CDR1 is MNHEY and CDR2 is SVGEGT. The CDR3 is 14 residues long. The V end was cut by 3 bases, the J end by 2 bases, with 11 bases between. CDR3 region: CASSYKSATYEQYF. In DNA form, the CDR3 reads TGTGCCAGCAGTTATAAAAGCGCGACCTACGAGCAGTACTTC.

This clonotype was found many times. A junction end diverges from the germline sequence, so it may reflect a read error. This chain connects TRBV6-1 to TRBJ1-2; a weak D match, TRBD1 (5 bases). CDR1 is MNHNS and CDR2 is SASEGT in the germline V gene. The CDR3 consists of 13 residues. The CDR3 is CGSTILGGGGYTF. The CDR3 nucleotides are TGTGGCAGCACCATACTCGGGGGAGGTGGCTACACCTTC.

This clonotype was counted many times. The V gene is TRBV12-3 or TRBV12-4, the J gene TRBJ1-1, with no clear D. The ends were cut back, 3 bases at V and 4 bases at J, with 9 bases in the middle. CDR3 length: 13 amino acids. The CDR3 loop reads CASSFLWGTEAFF. The CDR3 bases are TGTGCCAGCAGTTTCTTGTGGGGCACTGAAGCTTTCTTT.

J is TRBJ2-7 and V is TRBV9; 7 bases are a match to TRBD2. The CDR3 covers 16 residues. Trimming removed 2 bases from V and 5 bases from J; junction bases left unmatched: 13. Germline V gives CDR1 SGDLS, CDR2 YYNGEE. The CDR3 region has the DNA TGTGCCAGCAGCGTGGGTCCCGTTAGGCGGGAGAACGAGCAGTACGTC. This translates into CASSVGPVRRENEQYV.

This clonotype was found many times. This chain joins TRBV10-3 and TRBJ1-5; possibly TRBD1 for D (6 bases). The CDR3 extends over 13 amino acids. The germline gives CDR1 ENHRY, CDR2 SYGVKD. The V end lost 10 bases, the J end lost 4 bases, and 14 bases lay between the germline ends. The CDR3 reads CASRGGENQPQHF. In DNA form, the CDR3 reads TGTGCCAGCAGAGGGGGGGAAAATCAGCCCCAGCATTTT.

At least ten counts were recorded for this clonotype. This chain connects TRBV5-6 to TRBJ1-3; perhaps TRBD1 as D (5 bases). Germline CDR1 and CDR2: SGHDT and YYEEEE. Trimming pared 5 bases from V and 2 bases from J, leaving 14 bases between. The CDR3 runs to 15 residues. CDR3 nucleotides: TGTGCCAGCAGTTACGACAGCGTGGCTGGAAACACCATATATTTT. It specifies CASSYDSVAGNTIYF.

Concerning this clonotype itself: Mismatch with germline at one junction end may stem from a read error. The V gene is TRBV7-7, the J gene TRBJ2-5; 8 nucleotides line up with TRBD1. This CDR3 is built from 14 residues. CDR1 and CDR2 from the germline V gene are SSHAT and FNYEAQ (reference sequence). The CDR3 DNA reads TGTGCTATCAGCTTAGGTCCAGGGGGCGAGACCCGGTACTTC. Amino acid sequence: CAISLGPGGETRYF.

This clonotype showed up just once. Likely a read error: the CDR3 ends without its conserved phenylalanine or tryptophan. The chain uses TRBV11-3 and TRBJ2-7; D is ambiguous. This CDR3 comprises 15 residues. Germline CDR1 reads SGHNT; CDR2 reads YENEEA. V lost 4 bases, J lost 2 bases, and 15 bases lay in between. CDR3 loop: CASSWSDTYTYEQYY. CDR3 DNA: TGTGCCAGCAGCTGGAGCGATACCTATACCTACGAGCAGTACTAC.

This clonotype was observed many times. The chain employs TRBV5-1 and TRBJ1-1; 8 positions agree with TRBD1. V lost 5 bases and J lost 4; bases outside the gene matches: 10. The CDR3 totals 15 residues. CDR1 and CDR2 (germline): SGHRS, YFSETQ. CDR3 coding DNA: TGCGCCAGCAGATGCCGGGACAGGAGGGTCACTGAAGCTTTCTTT. This encodes CASRCRDRRVTEAFF. Looking up the rest from reference TRBV5-1 and TRBJ1-1 gives the full variable domain: KAGVTQTPRYLIKTRGQQVTLSCSPISGHRSVSWYQQTPGQGLQFLFEYFSETQRNKGNFPGRFSGRQFSNSRSEMNVSTLELGDSALYLCASRCRDRRVTEAFFGQGTRLTVV.

This clonotype was seen many times. CDR3: CSARRRSNTEAFF. Written as DNA, the CDR3 is TGCAGTGCTAGAAGGAGATCGAACACTGAAGCTTTCTTT. The chain recombines TRBV20-1 with TRBJ1-1; D call uncertain. Germline V lookup: CDR1 DFQATT, CDR2 SNEGSKA (reference sequence). V lost 2 bases and J lost 1, with 8 bases in between. The CDR3 spans 13 residues.

This clonotype showed up many times. The chain couples TRBV7-8 to TRBJ2-7; 7 nucleotides line up with TRBD2. Germline assignment: CDR1 SGHVS and CDR2 FQNEAQ. Unmatched junction bases numbered 9, after V lost 2 bases and J lost 2 bases. This CDR3 is built from 16 residues. In nucleotides, the CDR3 is TGTGCCAGCAGCTTATACCCCGCGGGGAGGGCCTACGAGCAGTACTTC. Amino acids: CASSLYPAGRAYEQYF. Based on the CDR3 plus reference TRBV7-8 and TRBJ2-7, the full variable domain is GAGVSQSPRYKVAKRGQDVALRCDPISGHVSLFWYQQALGQGPEFLTYFQNEAQLDKSGLPSDRFFAERPEGSVSTLKIQRTQQEDSAVYLCASSLYPAGRAYEQYFGPGTRLTVT.

This clonotype occurred many times. The chain recombines TRBV6-2 or TRBV6-3 with TRBJ1-1; TRBD1 agrees at 7 bases. The CDR3 is made up of 15 amino acids. Germline trimming cut 2 bases from V and 10 bases from J; bases unmatched to any gene: 13. Germline assignment: CDR1 MNHEY and CDR2 SVGEGT. The CDR3 region is CASSYEKGATGSAFF. In nucleotides, the CDR3 is TGTGCCAGCAGTTACGAAAAGGGGGCCACTGGCTCAGCTTTCTTT.

This clonotype has a count of ten or more. The chain is built from TRBV12-3 or TRBV12-4 and TRBJ1-1; a possible D gene is TRBD1 (5 bases). Trimming cost V 5 bases and J 12 bases, with 13 bases left between them. The CDR3 has 11 residues. CDR3 DNA: TGTGCCAGCAGTCCCGGGGGGAGGACTTTCTTT. Encoded protein: CASSPGGRTFF.

This clonotype turned up a few times. A clone one base away is much larger, so this may be a read error. The V call is TRBV12-3 or TRBV12-4, the J call TRBJ2-4; 8 nucleotides match TRBD1. The CDR3 is made up of 13 amino acids. V lost 8 bases to trimming and J lost 13 bases; unmatched junction nucleotides: 13. The CDR3 protein is CASGKDREVPQYF. The CDR3 DNA is TGTGCCAGCGGCAAGGACAGGGAGGTCCCACAGTACTTC.

This clonotype came up many times. The genes are TRBV6-5 and TRBJ2-5, with a possible D match to TRBD2 (5 bases). CDR3 length equals 14 residues. CDR1 MNHEY and CDR2 SVGAGI come from the germline V gene. V was shortened by 3 bases and J by 3 bases, with 11 bases between the two germline ends. The CDR3 nucleotides are TGTGCCAGCAGTTATGGGAGCTTAAAAGAGACCCAGTACTTC. It translates to CASSYGSLKETQYF.

This clonotype was recorded at least ten times. The V call is TRBV11-2, the J call TRBJ2-7, with 8 bases that match TRBD1. The CDR3 totals 15 residues. The J segment lost 4 bases and the V segment lost 0 bases, leaving 5 bases of the junction unmatched. The germline V gene has CDR1 SGHAT and CDR2 FQNNGV. The CDR3 DNA follows: TGTGCCAGCAGCTTAGAGACAGGGGAATTTTACGAGCAGTACTTC. Protein product: CASSLETGEFYEQYF.

The chain joins TRBV12-3 or TRBV12-4 to TRBJ1-6, with 8 bases that match TRBD1. CDR3 size: 17 residues. V shed 6 bases, J shed 0 bases, and the junction held 7 bases outside the gene matches. CDR3 sequence reads: CASSWTGTSSYNSPLHF. CDR3 bases: TGTGCCAGCAGCTGGACAGGGACGAGCTCCTATAATTCACCCCTCCACTTT.

Many counts were recorded for this clonotype. An end of the junction does not agree with germline; a read error may underlie this. This rearrangement joins TRBV11-2 to TRBJ2-4; D may match TRBD1 or TRBD2 (7 bases each). Germline CDR1 SGHAT, CDR2 FQNNGV. The CDR3 runs 14 residues. CDR3 region: CASSFAGGVNIKYF. The CDR3 coding sequence is TGTGCCAGCAGCTTCGCAGGGGGGGTAAACATTAAGTACTTC. The whole variable domain, remainder taken from reference TRBV11-2 and TRBJ2-4, is EAGVAQSPRYKIIEKRQSVAFWCNPISGHATLYWYQQILGQGPKLLIQFQNNGVVDDSQLPKDRFSAERLKGVDSTLKIQPAKLEDSAVYLCASSFAGGVNIKYFGAGTRLSVL.

This clonotype was counted ten times or more. V and J are TRBV28 and TRBJ2-7, with TRBD1 as a possible D gene (5 bases). Germline CDR1 reads MDHEN; CDR2 reads SYDVKM. V shed 6 bases and J shed 6 bases, with 18 bases lying between them. This CDR3 has 14 amino acids. DNA of the CDR3: TGTGCCAGCAGACCCCCCAGGGTTCTGGCCGAGCAGTACTTC. Protein: CASRPPRVLAEQYF.

At least ten counts were recorded for this clonotype. The CDR3 nucleotides are TGTGCCAGCAGAGCAGAGGGACTAGCGGACAATGAGCAGTTCTTC. Protein product: CASRAEGLADNEQFF. The chain employs TRBV12-3 or TRBV12-4 and TRBJ2-1, with 11 positions matching TRBD2. V dropped 6 bases and J dropped 5; count of bases not matched to a gene: 6. This CDR3 is 15 amino acids long.